This TCR beta chain was retrieved from a study of T cell responses to AZD1222 COVID-19 vaccine. Study-wide results and limits: Clonal diversity may have been underestimated in mostly white British donors.

Only in-frame clones appear in the TCRdb table, and some are missing; sequencing was by immunoSEQ multiplex PCR. The table has around 100,000 clones, about 90% seen once. Germline lookup yields CDR1 MNHEY and CDR2 SVGAGI. This CDR3 has 12 residues. Trimming cost V 7 bases and J 0 bases, with 4 bases left between them. Concerning this clone: Its antigen is unknown.

The rearrangement joins TRBV6-5 to TRBJ1-3; D is unclear. The sequence derives from an adult in good health. The sample here was peripheral blood, taken on day 0 of AZD1222 vaccination. The CDR3 DNA reads TGTGCCAGCATTAGCTCTGGAAACACCATATATTTT. Amino acids: CASISSGNTIYF.